Sequencing of this T cell receptor beta chain was carried out in a study of regulatory dendritic cells for organ transplantation. Study-level results: Memory CD8+ clonal expansion seemed more limited with regulatory than mature dendritic cells.

Germline-derived CDR1 and CDR2 are ENHRY and SYGVKD. The CDR3 totals 14 residues. V lost 6 bases to trimming and J lost 4 bases, with 16 bases between them. In regard to this clone: Its specificity is unknown.

Method: immunoSEQ multiplex PCR; TCRdb's copy keeps in-frame clones and lacks some. This sample has 30,000 to 35,000 clones, with roughly nine tenths found just once. Naive CD45RA+ and memory CD45RO+ CD4+ or CD8+ T cells were FACS-sorted. V gene TRBV10-3 combines with J gene TRBJ2-7; D is possibly TRBD2 (6 bases). The sequence was obtained from a human donor in good health. The sample was naive CD4+ T cells from blood. Subset denoted: CD45RA+ naive T cells. CDR3 coding DNA: TGTGCCATCAGAGCAGGAGGGGAGTTTTACGAGCAGTACTTC. Encoded protein: CAIRAGGEFYEQYF.